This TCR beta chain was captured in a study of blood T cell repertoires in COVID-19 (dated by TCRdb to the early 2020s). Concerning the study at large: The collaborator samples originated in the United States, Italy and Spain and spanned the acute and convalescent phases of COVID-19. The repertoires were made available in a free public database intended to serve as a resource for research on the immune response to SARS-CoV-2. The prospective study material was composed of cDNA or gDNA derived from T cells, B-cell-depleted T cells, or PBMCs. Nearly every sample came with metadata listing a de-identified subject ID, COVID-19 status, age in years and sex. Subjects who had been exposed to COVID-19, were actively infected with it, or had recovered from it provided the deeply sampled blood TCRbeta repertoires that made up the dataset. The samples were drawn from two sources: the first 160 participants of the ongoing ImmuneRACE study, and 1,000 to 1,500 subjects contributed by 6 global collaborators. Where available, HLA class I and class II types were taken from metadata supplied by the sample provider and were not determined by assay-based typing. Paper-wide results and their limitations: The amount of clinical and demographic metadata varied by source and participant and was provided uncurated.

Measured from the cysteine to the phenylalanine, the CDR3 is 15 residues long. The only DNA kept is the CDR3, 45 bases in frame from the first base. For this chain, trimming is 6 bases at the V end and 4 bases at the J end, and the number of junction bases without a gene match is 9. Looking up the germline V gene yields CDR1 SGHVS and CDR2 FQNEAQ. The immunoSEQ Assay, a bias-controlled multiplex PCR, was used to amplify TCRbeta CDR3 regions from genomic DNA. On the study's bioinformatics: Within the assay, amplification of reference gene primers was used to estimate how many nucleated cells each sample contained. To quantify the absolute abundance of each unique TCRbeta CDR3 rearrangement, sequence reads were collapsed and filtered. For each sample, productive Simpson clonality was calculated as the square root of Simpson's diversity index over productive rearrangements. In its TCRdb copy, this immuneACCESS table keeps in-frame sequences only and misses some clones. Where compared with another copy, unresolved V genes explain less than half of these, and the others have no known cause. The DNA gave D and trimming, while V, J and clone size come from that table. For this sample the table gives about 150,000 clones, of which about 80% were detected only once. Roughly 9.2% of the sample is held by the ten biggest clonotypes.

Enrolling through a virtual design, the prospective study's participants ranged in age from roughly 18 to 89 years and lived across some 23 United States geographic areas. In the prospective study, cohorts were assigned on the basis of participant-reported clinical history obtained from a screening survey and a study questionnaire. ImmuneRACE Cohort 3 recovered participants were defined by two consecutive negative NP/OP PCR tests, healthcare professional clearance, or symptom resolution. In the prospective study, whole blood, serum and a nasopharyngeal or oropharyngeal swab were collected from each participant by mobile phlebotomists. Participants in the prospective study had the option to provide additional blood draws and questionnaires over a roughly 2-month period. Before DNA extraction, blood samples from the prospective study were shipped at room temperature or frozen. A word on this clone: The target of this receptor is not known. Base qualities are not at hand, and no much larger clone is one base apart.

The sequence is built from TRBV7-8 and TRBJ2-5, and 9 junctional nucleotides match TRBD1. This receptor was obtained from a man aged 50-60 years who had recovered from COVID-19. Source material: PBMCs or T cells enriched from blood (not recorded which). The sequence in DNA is TGTGCCAGCAGGAACCCCGGGACAGGGAGAGAGACCCAGTACTTC. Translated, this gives CASRNPGTGRETQYF.